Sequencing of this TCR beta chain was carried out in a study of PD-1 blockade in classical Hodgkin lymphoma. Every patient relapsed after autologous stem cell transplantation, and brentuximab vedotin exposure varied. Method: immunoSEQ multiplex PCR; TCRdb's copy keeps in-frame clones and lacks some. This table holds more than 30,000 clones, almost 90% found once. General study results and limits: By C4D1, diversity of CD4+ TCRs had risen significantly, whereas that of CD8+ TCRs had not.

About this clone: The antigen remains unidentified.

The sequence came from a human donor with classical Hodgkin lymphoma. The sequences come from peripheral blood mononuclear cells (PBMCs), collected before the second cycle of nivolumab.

In DNA form, the CDR3 reads TGTGCCAGCAGCTTAGCTCTCCAATTCTACGAGCAGTACTTC. It specifies CASSLALQFYEQYF. V gene TRBV11-2 combines with J gene TRBJ2-7, with D hard to call. Trimming shortened V by 1 base and J by 3 bases, and 10 bases separated the two germline ends. The CDR3 is 14 residues long. From germline, CDR1 is SGHAT and CDR2 FQNNGV.